This entry lists 21 T cell receptor beta chains sequenced from one sample in a study of molecular identifiers for immune sequencing clone quantification. TCRdb ran MiXCR on the PCR reads and lists one entry per CDR3 protein. Counted here are over 600,000 distinct CDR3 sequences, about 20% occurring once; the ten biggest clones make up around 0.86%. The sample comprised naive CD8+ T cells from blood, with Jurkat cell RNA spiked in. Specified subset: FACS-sorted CD8+CD4-CCR7+CD45RA+ naive T cells. These receptors originate from a human donor in good health. Some libraries in this study had Jurkat cell RNA spiked in.

Comments on this clonotype: This may be a read error, as it is one base from a much larger clone. The chain uses TRBV15 and TRBJ2-3; D not resolved. V lost 8 bases, J lost 2 bases, and 14 bases lay in between. There are 14 residues in the CDR3. Germline V lookup: CDR1 LNHNV, CDR2 YYDKDF (reference sequence). The DNA for the CDR3 is TGTGCCACCTCCTGGCCCCAGGTCACAGATACGCAGTATTTT. Its translation: CATSWPQVTDTQYF.

The chain has TRBV9 and TRBJ2-7, with D hard to call. V lost 3 bases and J lost 0, with 10 bases in between. Germline V gene data show CDR1 as SGDLS and CDR2 as YYNGEE. This CDR3 is built from 14 residues. DNA for the CDR3: TGTGCCAGCAGCGGGGCCAGCAGCTCCTACGAGCAGTACTTC. It codes for CASSGASSSYEQYF.

Only a few counts were recorded for this clonotype. The V and J genes are TRBV19 and TRBJ2-3, with a tentative D call TRBD1 (5 bases). The CDR3 sequence is 16 residues long. Germline-derived CDR1 and CDR2 are LNHDA and SQIVND (reference sequence). V was shortened by 3 bases and J by 2 bases, with 15 bases between the two germline ends. The CDR3 region is CASSMGLARATDTQYF. CDR3 nucleotides: TGTGCCAGTAGTATGGGGTTAGCCAGGGCCACAGATACGCAGTATTTT.

This clonotype was picked up many times. The V gene is TRBV6-2 or TRBV6-3, the J gene TRBJ1-5; D uncertain. There are 16 residues in the CDR3. Germline-derived CDR1 and CDR2 are MNHEY and SVGEGT. Trimming shortened V by 1 base and J by 3 bases, and 13 bases separated the two germline ends. The CDR3 DNA reads as TGTGCCAGCAGTTACTACGGGTACAGACACAATCAGCCCCAGCATTTT. This translates into CASSYYGYRHNQPQHF.

This clonotype was seen only a few times. The V call is TRBV6-2 or TRBV6-3, the J call TRBJ2-1, with 11 bases aligning to TRBD2. CDR3 size: 17 residues. CDR1 and CDR2 from the germline V gene are MNHEY and SVGEGT. V dropped 4 bases and J dropped 0; count of bases not matched to a gene: 5. Here the CDR3 reads CASSSGTSGVSYNEQFF. The CDR3, as DNA: TGTGCCAGCAGTTCCGGGACTAGCGGAGTCTCCTACAATGAGCAGTTCTTC.

Many counts were recorded for this clonotype. This sequence joins TRBV12-3 or TRBV12-4 and TRBJ1-5; the D gene is possibly TRBD1 (5 bases). Deletions cut 1 base from V and 2 bases from J, with 21 bases between. The CDR3 length is 19 residues. The CDR3 coding sequence is TGTGCCAGCAGTTTAGGTGATATTTATCGGGACGCAGGCAATCAGCCCCAGCATTTT. It codes for CASSLGDIYRDAGNQPQHF.

This clonotype was counted at least ten times. The chain uses TRBV7-9 and TRBJ2-7; 9 bases agree with TRBD2. Germline CDR1 SEHNR, CDR2 FQNEAQ (reference sequence). The CDR3 spans 14 residues. V shed 2 bases, J shed 6 bases, and the junction held 5 bases outside the gene matches. The DNA of the CDR3 is TGTGCCAGCAGCTTACCGGGACTAGCAGGCGAGCAGTACTTC. Its translation is CASSLPGLAGEQYF.

As regards this clonotype: A much larger clone lies a single base off, so this may be a read error. The rearrangement links TRBV12-3 or TRBV12-4 to TRBJ1-4; D gene uncertain. This CDR3 spans 14 amino acids. Trimming took 2 bases from V and 7 from J, leaving 11 bases between them. The chain's CDR3 is CASSLSDGFEKLFF. DNA of the CDR3: TGTGCCAGCAGTTTATCCGACGGATTTGAAAAACTGTTTTTT.

The chain carries TRBV20-1 and TRBJ1-4; TRBD1 aligns across 7 bases. CDR1 DFQATT and CDR2 SNEGSKA come from the germline V gene (reference sequence). The CDR3 is 14 amino acids. Germline trimming cut 0 bases from V and 8 bases from J; bases unmatched to any gene: 6. CDR3 DNA sequence: TGCAGTGCTAGAGAGTCCAGGGGGGGCGAAAAACTGTTTTTT. Its protein product is CSARESRGGEKLFF.

To note about this clonotype: The final CDR3 position lacks the conserved phenylalanine or tryptophan, pointing to a likely read error. CDR3 sequence reads: CASSRNYEQYS. CDR3 sequence (DNA): TGTGCCAGCAGTAGAAACTACGAGCAGTACTCC. V gene TRBV7-9 combines with J gene TRBJ2-7; D ambiguous. The V gene's germline CDR1 is SEHNR and CDR2 FQNEAQ (reference sequence). The V gene lost 6 bases and the J gene lost 3 bases, with 6 bases spanning the gap. CDR3 size: 11 residues.

This clonotype occurred many times. CDR3 DNA: TGTGCCAGCAGCTTAGCGTGGGGCGCCCTGGGTATGGAGCAGTACTTC. Encoded protein: CASSLAWGALGMEQYF. The chain uses TRBV7-2 and TRBJ2-7, with D possibly TRBD1 on 5 matching bases. The germline gives CDR1 SGHTA, CDR2 FQGNSA. V was shortened by 0 bases and J by 7 bases, with 19 bases between the two germline ends. This CDR3 comprises 16 residues. The complete variable domain, with remaining parts taken from reference TRBV7-2 and TRBJ2-7, reads GAGVSQSPSNKVTEKGKDVELRCDPISGHTALYWYRQSLGQGLEFLIYFQGNSAPDKSGLPSDRFSAERTGGSVSTLTIQRTQQEDSAVYLCASSLAWGALGMEQYFGPGTRLTVT.

This clonotype showed up just a few times. The J gene is TRBJ1-2, the V gene TRBV5-1; possible D gene TRBD1, 6 bases. Germline CDR1 and CDR2: SGHRS and YFSETQ. The CDR3 sequence is 14 residues long. V lost 0 bases, J lost 3 bases, and 9 bases lay in between. CDR3 sequence: CASSLGQEYYGYTF. CDR3 nucleotides: TGCGCCAGCAGCTTGGGACAGGAGTACTATGGCTACACCTTC. Together with reference TRBV5-1 and TRBJ1-2, the CDR3 gives the full variable domain: KAGVTQTPRYLIKTRGQQVTLSCSPISGHRSVSWYQQTPGQGLQFLFEYFSETQRNKGNFPGRFSGRQFSNSRSEMNVSTLELGDSALYLCASSLGQEYYGYTFGSGTRLTVV.

The chain carries TRBV4-1 and TRBJ2-3; 8 nucleotides align to TRBD2. This CDR3 region has 15 residues. The germline gives CDR1 MGHRA, CDR2 YSYEKL. Losses at the gene ends were 0 bases for V and 5 bases for J; bases not matched to a gene: 4. The CDR3 bases are TGCGCCAGCAGCCAAGACGGGAGGGCCGTAGATACGCAGTATTTT. It yields the protein CASSQDGRAVDTQYF.

The chain is built from TRBV4-1 and TRBJ2-2, with a possible D match to TRBD2 (5 bases). CDR3 length: 16 amino acids. Per germline, CDR1 MGHRA and CDR2 YSYEKL. V lost 4 bases, J lost 6 bases, and 18 bases lay in between. The CDR3 is CASSLPGIQASGELFF. As DNA, the CDR3 is TGCGCCAGCAGCCTACCCGGGATTCAAGCCTCCGGGGAGCTGTTTTTT.

This rearrangement joins TRBV27 to TRBJ2-1, with TRBD1 matching 8 bases. Germline V gene sequence: CDR1 MNHEY, CDR2 SMNVEV (reference sequence). This CDR3 has 13 amino acids. J lost 12 bases, V lost 4 bases, and 8 bases had no gene match. The CDR3 sequence: CASSYTGGYGQFF. The CDR3 nucleotides are TGTGCCAGCAGTTATACAGGGGGATATGGGCAGTTCTTC.

This clonotype was counted a few times. The chain recombines TRBV25-1 with TRBJ2-1, with a tentative D call TRBD2 (6 bases). The CDR3 extends over 14 amino acids. The V and J ends lost 6 bases and 4 bases respectively, with 13 bases between them. Germline V gene sequence: CDR1 MGHDK, CDR2 SYGVNS. The chain's CDR3 is CASSGSGFYNEQFF. For the CDR3, the DNA is TGTGCCAGCAGCGGTAGCGGTTTTTACAATGAGCAGTTCTTC.

This clonotype appeared many times. The chain uses TRBV20-1 and TRBJ2-3; 14 bases are shared with TRBD2. CDR1 is DFQATT and CDR2 is SNEGSKA in the germline V gene (reference sequence). The CDR3 covers 18 residues. J was trimmed by 5 bases and V by 1 base; bases with no gene match: 11. This chain's CDR3 is CSARARGTSGRLGDTQYF. CDR3 sequence (DNA): TGCAGTGCTAGAGCCCGCGGGACTAGCGGGAGATTAGGAGATACGCAGTATTTT.

The sample holds many counts of this clonotype. This rearrangement joins TRBV30 to TRBJ2-7; TRBD2 agrees at 15 bases. The germline CDR1 and CDR2 sequences are GTSNPN and SVGIG (reference sequence). V was pared by 5 bases and J by 5 bases, with 1 base of the junction left unmatched. The CDR3 covers 13 residues. This CDR3 is CAWGTSGRNEQYF. In DNA, the CDR3 is TGTGCCTGGGGGACTAGCGGGAGGAACGAGCAGTACTTC.

V is TRBV5-5 and J is TRBJ1-3; 9 bases match TRBD1. V trimming: 4 bases; J trimming: 0 bases; junction bases outside the gene matches: 8. The CDR3 sequence is 17 residues long. Germline-derived CDR1 and CDR2 are SGHKS and YYEKEE (reference sequence). The CDR3 DNA reads as TGTGCCAGCAGCCCCGGACAGGGGCCCCTCTCTGGAAACACCATATATTTT. This sequence encodes CASSPGQGPLSGNTIYF. Full variable domain (rest looked up from reference TRBV5-5 and TRBJ1-3): DAGVTQSPTHLIKTRGQQVTLRCSPISGHKSVSWYQQVLGQGPQFIFQYYEKEERGRGNFPDRFSARQFPNYSSELNVNALLLGDSALYLCASSPGQGPLSGNTIYFGEGSWLTVV.

This clonotype was seen at least ten times. V usage is TRBV12-3 or TRBV12-4 and J usage is TRBJ2-3, with D possibly TRBD1 on 5 matching bases. V shed 4 bases and J shed 5 bases, with 22 bases lying between them. The CDR3 is made up of 17 amino acids. The CDR3 sequence: CASSSPGQGSSVDTQYF. CDR3 in DNA: TGTGCCAGCAGTTCCCCCGGGCAGGGTAGTAGTGTAGATACGCAGTATTTT.

As regards this clonotype: One base away lies a much larger clone, so this may be a sequencing read error. Lacking the conserved final phenylalanine or tryptophan, this CDR3 likely reflects a read error. The chain is built from TRBV24-1 and TRBJ2-1; 8 positions match TRBD2. J was trimmed by 2 bases and V by 5 bases; bases with no gene match: 4. The CDR3 has 15 residues. Germline assignment: CDR1 KGHDR and CDR2 SFDVKD. In nucleotides, the CDR3 is TGTGCCACCAGTGCGAAGCGGGAGCCCTACAATGAGCAGTTCCTC. It is translated as CATSAKREPYNEQFL.